This T cell receptor beta chain stems from a study of blood T cell repertoires in COVID-19. As for the study in general: PBMCs, B-cell-depleted T cells, or T cells were the source of the cDNA or gDNA that made up the material.

Study members were between about 18 and 100 years old and lived in fewer than 30 US regions. Each recovered donor of Cohort 3 presented with two negative PCRs, clearance, or symptom resolution. Here immunoSEQ multiplex PCR was the method, and the copy in TCRdb shows in-frame clones only, minus some. This sample carries 200,000 to 250,000 clones, 80% to 85% of them seen once, and the ten largest clones take 5.5% to 7.5%. This CDR3 comprises 14 residues. Germline V gene data show CDR1 as LNHDA and CDR2 as SQIVND (reference sequence). Losses at the gene ends were 2 bases for V and 6 bases for J; bases not matched to a gene: 5.

This chain joins TRBV19 and TRBJ1-1; TRBD1 matches at 8 bases. The source material was PBMCs or T cells enriched from blood (not recorded which). This TCR was recovered from a woman aged 40 to 50 who had recovered from COVID-19. CDR3: CASSISGGDPEAFF. The CDR3 coding sequence is TGTGCCAGTAGTATATCAGGGGGCGACCCTGAAGCTTTCTTT.